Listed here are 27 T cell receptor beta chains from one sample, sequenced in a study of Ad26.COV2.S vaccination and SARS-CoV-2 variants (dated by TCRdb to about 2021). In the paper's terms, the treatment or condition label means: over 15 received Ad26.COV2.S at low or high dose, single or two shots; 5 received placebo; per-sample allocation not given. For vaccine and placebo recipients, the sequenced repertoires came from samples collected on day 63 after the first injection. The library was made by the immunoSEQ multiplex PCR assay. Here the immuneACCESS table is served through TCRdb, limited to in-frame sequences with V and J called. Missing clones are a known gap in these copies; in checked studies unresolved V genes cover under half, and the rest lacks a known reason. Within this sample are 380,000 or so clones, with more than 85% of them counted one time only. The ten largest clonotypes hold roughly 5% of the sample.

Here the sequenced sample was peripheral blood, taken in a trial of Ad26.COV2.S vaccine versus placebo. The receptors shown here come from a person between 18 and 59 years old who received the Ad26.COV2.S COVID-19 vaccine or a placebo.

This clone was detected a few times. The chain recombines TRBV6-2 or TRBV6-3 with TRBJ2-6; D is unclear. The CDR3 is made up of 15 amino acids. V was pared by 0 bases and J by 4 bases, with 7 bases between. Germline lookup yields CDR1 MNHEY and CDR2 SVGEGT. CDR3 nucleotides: TGTGCCAGCAGTTACTCGATGGGCGGGGCCAACGTCCTGACTTTC. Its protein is CASSYSMGGANVLTF.

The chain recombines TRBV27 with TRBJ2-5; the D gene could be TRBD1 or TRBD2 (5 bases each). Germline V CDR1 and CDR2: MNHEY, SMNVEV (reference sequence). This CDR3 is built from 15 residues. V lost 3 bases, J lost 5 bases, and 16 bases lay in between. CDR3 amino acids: CASSFRGPTGETQYF. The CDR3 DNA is TGTGCCAGCAGTTTCCGGGGACCGACCGGGGAGACCCAGTACTTC.

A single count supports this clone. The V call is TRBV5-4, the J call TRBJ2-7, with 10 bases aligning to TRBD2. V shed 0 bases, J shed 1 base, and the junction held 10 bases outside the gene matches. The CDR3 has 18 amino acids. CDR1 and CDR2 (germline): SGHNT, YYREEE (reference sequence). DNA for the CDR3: TGTGCCAGCAGCTTGGCAAGCGTAGCGGGGGGCCCATCCTACGAGCAGTACTTC. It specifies CASSLASVAGGPSYEQYF. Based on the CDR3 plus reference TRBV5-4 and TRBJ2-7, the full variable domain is ETGVTQSPTHLIKTRGQQVTLRCSSQSGHNTVSWYQQALGQGPQFIFQYYREEENGRGNFPPRFSGLQFPNYSSELNVNALELDDSALYLCASSLASVAGGPSYEQYFGPGTRLTVT.

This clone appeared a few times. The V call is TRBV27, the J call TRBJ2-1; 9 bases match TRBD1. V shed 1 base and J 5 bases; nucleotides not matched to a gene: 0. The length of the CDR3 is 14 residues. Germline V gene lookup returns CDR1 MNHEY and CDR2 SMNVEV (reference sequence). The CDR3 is CASSLWTGDNEQFF. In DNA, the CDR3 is TGTGCCAGCAGTTTATGGACAGGGGACAATGAGCAGTTCTTC.

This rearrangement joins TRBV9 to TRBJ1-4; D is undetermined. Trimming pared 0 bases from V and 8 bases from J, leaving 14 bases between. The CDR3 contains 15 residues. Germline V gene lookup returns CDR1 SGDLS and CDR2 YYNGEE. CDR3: CASSVGNTGWEKLFF. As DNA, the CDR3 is TGTGCCAGCAGCGTAGGGAACACCGGTTGGGAAAAACTGTTTTTT.

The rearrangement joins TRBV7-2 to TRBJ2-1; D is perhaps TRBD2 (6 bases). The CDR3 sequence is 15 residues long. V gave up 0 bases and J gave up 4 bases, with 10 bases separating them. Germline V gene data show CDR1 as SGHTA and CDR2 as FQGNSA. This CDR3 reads CASSLAAGNYNEQFF. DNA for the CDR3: TGTGCCAGCAGCTTAGCGGCGGGAAATTACAATGAGCAGTTCTTC.

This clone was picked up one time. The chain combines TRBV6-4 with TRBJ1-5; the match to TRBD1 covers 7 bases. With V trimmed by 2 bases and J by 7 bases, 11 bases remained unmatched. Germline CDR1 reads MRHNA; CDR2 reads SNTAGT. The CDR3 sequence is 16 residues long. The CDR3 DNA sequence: TGTGCCAGCAGTGACCCGACAGGGAGAAGGGACCAGCCCCAGCATTTT. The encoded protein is CASSDPTGRRDQPQHF.

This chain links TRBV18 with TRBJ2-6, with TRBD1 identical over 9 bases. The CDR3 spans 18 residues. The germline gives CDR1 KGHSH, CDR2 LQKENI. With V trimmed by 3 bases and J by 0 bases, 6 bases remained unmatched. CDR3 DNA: TGTGCCAGCTCACCCCCGACAGGGGGAGTCTCTGGGGCCAACGTCCTGACTTTC. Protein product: CASSPPTGGVSGANVLTF.

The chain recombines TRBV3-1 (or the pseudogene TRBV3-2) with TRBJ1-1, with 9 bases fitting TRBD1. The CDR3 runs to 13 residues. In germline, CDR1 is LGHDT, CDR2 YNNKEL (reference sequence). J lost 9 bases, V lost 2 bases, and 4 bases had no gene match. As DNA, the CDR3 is TGTGCCAGCAGCCAAACGACAGGGGGGCAAGCTTTCTTT. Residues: CASSQTTGGQAFF.

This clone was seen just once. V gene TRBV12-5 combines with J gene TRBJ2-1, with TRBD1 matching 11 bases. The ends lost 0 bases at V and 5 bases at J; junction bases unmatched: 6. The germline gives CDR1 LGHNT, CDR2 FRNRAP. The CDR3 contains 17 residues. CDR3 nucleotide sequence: TGTGCTAGTGGTTTGGTATATGGACAGGGGGCCAACAATGAGCAGTTCTTC. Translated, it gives CASGLVYGQGANNEQFF.

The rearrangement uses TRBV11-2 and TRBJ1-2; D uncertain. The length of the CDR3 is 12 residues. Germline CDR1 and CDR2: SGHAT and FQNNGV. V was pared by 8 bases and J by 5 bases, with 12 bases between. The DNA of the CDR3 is TGTGCCAGCCAATTAGCGGGTTATGGCTACACCTTC. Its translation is CASQLAGYGYTF.

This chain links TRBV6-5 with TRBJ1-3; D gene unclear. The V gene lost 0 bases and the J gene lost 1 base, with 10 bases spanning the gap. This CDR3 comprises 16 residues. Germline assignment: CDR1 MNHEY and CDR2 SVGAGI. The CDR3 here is CASSYSLSSSGNTIYF. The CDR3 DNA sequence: TGTGCCAGCAGTTACTCGTTGTCGTCTTCTGGAAACACCATATATTTT.

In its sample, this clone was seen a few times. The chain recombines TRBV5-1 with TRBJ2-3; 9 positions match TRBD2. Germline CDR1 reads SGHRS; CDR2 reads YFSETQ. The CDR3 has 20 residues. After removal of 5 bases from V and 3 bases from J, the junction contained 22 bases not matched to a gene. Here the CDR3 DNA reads TGCGCCAGCAGTCCCTCAACCATTAGCGGGAGTTTGTTGCGGACAGATACGCAGTATTTT. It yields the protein CASSPSTISGSLLRTDTQYF.

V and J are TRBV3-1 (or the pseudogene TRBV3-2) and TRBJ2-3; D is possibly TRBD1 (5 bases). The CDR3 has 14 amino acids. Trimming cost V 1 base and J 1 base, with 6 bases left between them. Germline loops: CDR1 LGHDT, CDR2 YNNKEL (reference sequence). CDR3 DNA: TGTGCCAGCAGCCAAGTAGGGGGCACAGATACGCAGTATTTT. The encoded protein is CASSQVGGTDTQYF.

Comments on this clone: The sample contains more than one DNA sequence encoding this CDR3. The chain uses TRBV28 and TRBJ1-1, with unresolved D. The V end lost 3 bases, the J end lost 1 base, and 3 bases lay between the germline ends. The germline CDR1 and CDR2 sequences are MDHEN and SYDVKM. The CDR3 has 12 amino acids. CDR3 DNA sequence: TGTGCCAGCAGTTTGGGGAACACTGAAGCTTTCTTT. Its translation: CASSLGNTEAFF.

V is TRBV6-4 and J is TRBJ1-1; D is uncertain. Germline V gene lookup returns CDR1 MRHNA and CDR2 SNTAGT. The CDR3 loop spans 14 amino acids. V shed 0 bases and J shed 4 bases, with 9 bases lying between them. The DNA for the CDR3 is TGTGCCAGCAGTGACTCGGATAGCGGCACTGAAGCTTTCTTT. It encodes CASSDSDSGTEAFF.

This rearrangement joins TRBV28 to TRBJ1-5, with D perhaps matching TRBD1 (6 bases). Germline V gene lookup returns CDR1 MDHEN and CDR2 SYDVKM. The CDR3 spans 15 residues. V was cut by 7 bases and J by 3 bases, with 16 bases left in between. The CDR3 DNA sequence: TGTGCCAGCATCGTAGGACAGCTTTCCAATCAGCCCCAGCATTTT. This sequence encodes CASIVGQLSNQPQHF.

CDR3 residues: CASSPTGVEQYF. DNA for the CDR3: TGTGCCAGCAGTCCGACAGGGGTCGAGCAGTACTTC. The chain couples TRBV12-3 or TRBV12-4 to TRBJ2-7; TRBD1 matches 8 bases. This CDR3 has 12 amino acids. Unmatched junction bases numbered 3, after V lost 5 bases and J lost 6 bases.

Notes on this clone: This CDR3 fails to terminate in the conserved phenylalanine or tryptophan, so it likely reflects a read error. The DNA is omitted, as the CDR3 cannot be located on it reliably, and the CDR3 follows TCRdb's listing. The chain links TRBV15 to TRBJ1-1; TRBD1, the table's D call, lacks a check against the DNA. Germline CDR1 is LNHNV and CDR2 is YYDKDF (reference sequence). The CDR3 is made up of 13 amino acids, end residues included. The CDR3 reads CATSRAQRGSVCG.

CDR3 nucleotides: TGTGCCAGCAGATCCGGGGACAGGGCGAGGGAGCAGTACTTC. Its protein is CASRSGDRAREQYF. The chain uses TRBV27 and TRBJ2-7, with 9 bases identical to TRBD1. From germline, CDR1 is MNHEY and CDR2 SMNVEV (reference sequence). The CDR3 is 14 amino acids. V was pared by 6 bases and J by 7 bases, with 10 bases of the junction left unmatched.

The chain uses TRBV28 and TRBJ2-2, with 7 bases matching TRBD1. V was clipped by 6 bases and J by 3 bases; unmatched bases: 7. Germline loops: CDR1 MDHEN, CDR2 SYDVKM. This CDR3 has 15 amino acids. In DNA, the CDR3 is TGTGCCAGCAGCAGTAGAGACAGGGACACCGGGGAGCTGTTTTTT. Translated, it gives CASSSRDRDTGELFF. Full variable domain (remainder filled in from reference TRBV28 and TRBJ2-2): DVKVTQSSRYLVKRTGEKVFLECVQDMDHENMFWYRQDPGLGLRLIYFSYDVKMKEKGDIPEGYSVSREKKERFSLILESASTNQTSMYLCASSSRDRDTGELFFGEGSRLTVL.

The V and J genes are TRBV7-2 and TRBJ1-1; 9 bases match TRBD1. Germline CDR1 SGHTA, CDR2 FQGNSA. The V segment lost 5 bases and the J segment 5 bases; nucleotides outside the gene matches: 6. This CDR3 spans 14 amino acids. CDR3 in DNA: TGTGCCAGCAGCATGGACAGGGGAGGGACTGAAGCTTTCTTT. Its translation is CASSMDRGGTEAFF.

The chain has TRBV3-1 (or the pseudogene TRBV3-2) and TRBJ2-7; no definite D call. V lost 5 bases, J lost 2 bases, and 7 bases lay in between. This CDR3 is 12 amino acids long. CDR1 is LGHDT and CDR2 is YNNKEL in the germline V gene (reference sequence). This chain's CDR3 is CASSLRPYEQYF. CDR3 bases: TGTGCCAGCAGCTTGCGACCCTACGAGCAGTACTTC.

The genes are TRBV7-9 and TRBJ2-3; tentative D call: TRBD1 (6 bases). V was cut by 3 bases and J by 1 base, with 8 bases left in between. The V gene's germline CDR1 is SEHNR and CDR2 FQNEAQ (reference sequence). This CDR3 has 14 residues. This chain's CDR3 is CASSLGQGTDTQYF. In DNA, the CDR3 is TGTGCCAGCAGCTTGGGACAAGGCACAGATACGCAGTATTTT.

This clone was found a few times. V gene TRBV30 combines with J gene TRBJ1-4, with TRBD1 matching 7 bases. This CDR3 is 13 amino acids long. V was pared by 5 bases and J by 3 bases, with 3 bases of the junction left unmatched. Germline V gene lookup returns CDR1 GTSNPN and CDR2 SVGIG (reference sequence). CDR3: CAWQTGPNEKLFF. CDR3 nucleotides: TGTGCCTGGCAGACAGGGCCTAATGAAAAACTGTTTTTT.

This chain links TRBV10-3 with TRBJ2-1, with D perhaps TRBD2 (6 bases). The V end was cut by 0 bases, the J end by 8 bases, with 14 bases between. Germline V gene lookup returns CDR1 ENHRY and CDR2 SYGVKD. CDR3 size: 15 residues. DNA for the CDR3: TGTGCCATCAGTGAGTCGACGGAGGGAACGCATGAGCAGTTCTTC. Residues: CAISESTEGTHEQFF.

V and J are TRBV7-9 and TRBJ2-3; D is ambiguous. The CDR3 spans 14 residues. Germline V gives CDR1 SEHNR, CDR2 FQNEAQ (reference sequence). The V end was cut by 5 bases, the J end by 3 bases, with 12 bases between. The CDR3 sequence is CASSHRKETDTQYF. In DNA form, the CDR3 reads TGTGCCAGCAGCCACAGAAAAGAGACAGATACGCAGTATTTT.